The present TCR beta chain was sequenced within a study of blood T cell repertoires in COVID-19. About the study: The origin of the acute and convalescent COVID-19 samples was the United States, Italy and Spain. Sources were T cells, B-cell-depleted T cells, or PBMCs; the material itself was cDNA or gDNA.

Per the authors' pipeline: Estimation of nucleated cell counts was performed using reference gene primer amplification. Data came from immunoSEQ multiplex PCR; TCRdb stores just in-frame clones and leaves some out. V, J and clone size are those of that table, while D and trimming were read from the DNA. The data show about 56,000 clones, around 84% seen once. Germline V CDR1 and CDR2: MNHNS, SASEGT. This CDR3 spans 12 amino acids. Trimming pared 3 bases from V and 4 bases from J, leaving 6 bases between. Sequenced sample: peripheral blood. The source of this sequence is a woman aged 80 or over with acute or convalescent COVID-19. V and J are TRBV6-1 and TRBJ1-2, with no clear D. The DNA for the CDR3 is TGTGCCAGCAGTGACAATTCCTATGGCTACACCTTC. As protein: CASSDNSYGYTF.